This T cell receptor (beta chain) was captured by sequencing in a study of OX40 agonist ivuxolimab in advanced cancers. The overall study: Past anti-PD-1, anti-PD-L1 or anti-CTLA-4 therapy was accepted, and 40% to 45% had received some.

Germline assignment: CDR1 KGHSH and CDR2 LQKENI. The V gene lost 3 bases and the J gene lost 4 bases, with 13 bases spanning the gap. This CDR3 is 15 amino acids long. The method was immunoSEQ multiplex PCR; TCRdb's version includes in-frame clones alone and lacks a portion of them. The table lists about 58,000 clones, roughly 84% of them singletons. This clonotype was obtained from an adult with an advanced solid tumor such as melanoma, head and neck, liver or kidney cancer. This material consisted of CD4+ or CD8+ T cells sorted from blood, taken in a trial of the OX40 agonist ivuxolimab. The chain combines TRBV18 with TRBJ2-1, with D possibly TRBD2 on 5 matching bases. The chain's CDR3 is CASSPLAGEYNEQFF. CDR3 in DNA: TGTGCCAGCTCACCCCTTGCCGGGGAATACAATGAGCAGTTCTTC.